A single sample is the source of the 19 T cell receptor beta chains below, sequenced in a study of blood T cell repertoires in COVID-19. Sequencing used immunoSEQ multiplex PCR; TCRdb keeps in-frame clones, though not all of them. The profile shows about 82,000 clones, approximately 80% of them singletons. The sequencing sample was made of peripheral blood. These receptors all stem from a woman aged 40 to 49 with active or convalescent COVID-19.

The chain couples TRBV18 to TRBJ1-5; D is uncertain. Per the germline V gene, CDR1 is KGHSH and CDR2 is LQKENI. V was clipped by 6 bases and J by 5 bases, with 11 bases between them. This CDR3 has 13 amino acids. In nucleotides, the CDR3 is TGTGCCAGCTCGCAGTTGGCCGATCAGCCCCAGCATTTT. It yields the protein CASSQLADQPQHF.

This clone was found once. The chain has TRBV19 and TRBJ1-1; D unclear. Per the germline V gene, CDR1 is LNHDA and CDR2 is SQIVND (reference sequence). This CDR3 has 15 amino acids. Trimming pared 7 bases from V and 0 bases from J, leaving 15 bases between. This CDR3 is CASTLERGMNTEAFF. For the CDR3, the DNA is TGTGCCAGTACCCTAGAGAGAGGAATGAACACTGAAGCTTTCTTT.

The chain joins TRBV19 to TRBJ2-1; 7 bases match TRBD1. The CDR3 is made up of 16 amino acids. Germline CDR1 and CDR2: LNHDA and SQIVND (reference sequence). Trimming at V came to 7 bases and at J to 8 bases, leaving 17 bases not matched to a gene. In DNA form, the CDR3 reads TGTGCCAGTAACCTCGGGACAGCGGAAGGGGGAGATGAGCAGTTCTTC. Translation gives CASNLGTAEGGDEQFF.

The rearrangement joins TRBV18 to TRBJ1-4; weak D call: TRBD1 (5 bases). Germline CDR1 reads KGHSH; CDR2 reads LQKENI. Trimming cost V 1 base and J 5 bases, with 8 bases left between them. The CDR3 runs 14 residues. CDR3 in amino acids: CASSPRRANEKLFF. The CDR3 DNA reads TGTGCCAGCTCACCACGCAGGGCCAATGAAAAACTGTTTTTT.

The CDR3 sequence: CASSPRGGDYGYTF. Written as DNA, the CDR3 is TGTGCCAGCTCACCAAGAGGGGGCGACTATGGCTACACCTTC. This chain links TRBV18 with TRBJ1-2, with 7 bases identical to TRBD1. In germline, CDR1 is KGHSH, CDR2 LQKENI. The CDR3 is 14 residues long. V dropped 2 bases and J dropped 3; count of bases not matched to a gene: 3.

The CDR3 sequence: CASRGQGKGEQYF. DNA of the CDR3: TGTGCCAGCCGTGGACAGGGAAAAGGCGAGCAGTACTTC. The J gene is TRBJ2-7, the V gene TRBV27, with 8 bases matching TRBD1. CDR1 is MNHEY, CDR2 SMNVEV, per germline (reference sequence). The V segment lost 8 bases and the J segment 6 bases; nucleotides outside the gene matches: 9. The CDR3 covers 13 residues.

This chain connects TRBV21-1 to TRBJ2-7; TRBD2, the D gene given by the table, was not confirmed from the DNA. TRBV21-1 is an annotated pseudogene. The CDR3 sequence is 15 residues long. The CDR3 loop reads CASMRSGLAAYEQYF. In nucleotides, the CDR3 is TGTGCCAGCATGCGATCAGGACTAGCGGCGTACGAGCAGTACTTC.

This chain uses TRBV7-8 with TRBJ2-1; no clear D. This CDR3 has 11 amino acids. Germline V gene lookup returns CDR1 SGHVS and CDR2 FQNEAQ. V lost 1 base and J lost 9, with 4 bases in between. The DNA for the CDR3 is TGTGCCAGCAGCTTAGGAGCTGAGCAGTTCTTC. Protein: CASSLGAEQFF.

This chain connects TRBV5-1 to TRBJ2-1; 10 nucleotides agree with TRBD1. Germline CDR1 reads SGHRS; CDR2 reads YFSETQ. This CDR3 has 16 residues. V lost 3 bases and J lost 7; bases outside the gene matches: 10. For the CDR3, the DNA is TGCGCCAGCAGCTCAGCTCCGGGACAGGGGCGTAATGAGCAGTTCTTC. Its translation is CASSSAPGQGRNEQFF.

The V call is TRBV5-1, the J call TRBJ2-3, with TRBD2 matching over 13 bases. V dropped 4 bases and J dropped 3; count of bases not matched to a gene: 11. CDR1 is SGHRS, CDR2 YFSETQ, per germline. This CDR3 comprises 18 residues. DNA for the CDR3: TGCGCCAGCAGCGGACTAGCGGGGGAGCGAGGAATTACAGATACGCAGTATTTT. Translation gives CASSGLAGERGITDTQYF.

The V and J genes are TRBV6-5 and TRBJ2-7; D call uncertain. V lost 5 bases and J lost 4, with 9 bases in between. The CDR3 is 12 residues long. The germline V gene has CDR1 MNHEY and CDR2 SVGAGI. For the CDR3, the DNA is TGTGCCAGCAGTACAAACCCGTACGAGCAGTACTTC. As protein: CASSTNPYEQYF.

The genes are TRBV27 and TRBJ2-2; D gene uncertain. Germline CDR1 is MNHEY and CDR2 is SMNVEV (reference sequence). The V and J ends lost 6 bases and 0 bases respectively, with 8 bases between them. This CDR3 has 14 residues. The CDR3 region is CASSLFSNTGELFF. CDR3 DNA sequence: TGTGCCAGCAGCCTATTCTCGAACACCGGGGAGCTGTTTTTT.

The chain recombines TRBV12-3 or TRBV12-4 with TRBJ2-5, with a possible D match to TRBD2 (6 bases). This CDR3 comprises 13 residues. Trimming shortened V by 7 bases and J by 5 bases, and 14 bases separated the two germline ends. In DNA form, the CDR3 reads TGTGCCAGCACCCCGACTAGTTTTGAGACCCAGTACTTC. Translating gives CASTPTSFETQYF.

This chain uses TRBV28 with TRBJ1-5; 7 nucleotides align to TRBD1. The CDR3 is made up of 15 amino acids. CDR1 is MDHEN, CDR2 SYDVKM, per germline. The V segment lost 6 bases and the J segment 6 bases; nucleotides outside the gene matches: 11. CDR3 in DNA: TGTGCCAGCAGCACGTCCCGACAGGGAACTCAGCCCCAGCATTTT. It specifies CASSTSRQGTQPQHF.

V and J are TRBV4-2 and TRBJ1-5, with 8 bases lining up with TRBD1. This CDR3 has 16 amino acids. Germline assignment: CDR1 LGHNA and CDR2 YNFKEQ. J lost 2 bases, V lost 0 bases, and 3 bases had no gene match. The CDR3 DNA is TGTGCCAGCAGCCAAGATTTGGACAGGGGCAATCAGCCCCAGCATTTT. Protein product: CASSQDLDRGNQPQHF.

This sequence joins TRBV11-2 and TRBJ1-6; D not certain. CDR3 size: 13 residues. Germline CDR1 is SGHAT and CDR2 is FQNNGV. The V end lost 1 base, the J end lost 8 bases, and 6 bases lay between the germline ends. Here the CDR3 reads CASSLVSDSPLHF. The CDR3 region has the DNA TGTGCCAGCAGCTTAGTTTCTGATTCACCCCTCCACTTT. Full variable domain (missing parts from reference TRBV11-2 and TRBJ1-6): EAGVAQSPRYKIIEKRQSVAFWCNPISGHATLYWYQQILGQGPKLLIQFQNNGVVDDSQLPKDRFSAERLKGVDSTLKIQPAKLEDSAVYLCASSLVSDSPLHFGNGTRLTVT.

This clone was seen just once. The chain recombines TRBV18 with TRBJ1-2; 7 bases map to TRBD1. V lost 5 bases, J lost 4 bases, and 7 bases stayed unmatched. Germline CDR1 and CDR2: KGHSH and LQKENI. The CDR3 contains 14 residues. The CDR3 DNA is TGTGCCAGCTCATCGGGGGCAGGGGGCTATGGCTACACCTTC. This gives the protein CASSSGAGGYGYTF.

This chain connects TRBV27 to TRBJ2-3; TRBD1 might be the D (5 bases). V was trimmed by 8 bases and J by 2 bases, leaving 14 bases between them. The CDR3 loop spans 14 amino acids. CDR1 and CDR2 (germline): MNHEY, SMNVEV (reference sequence). The CDR3 sequence is CASAHRSPTDTQYF. The CDR3 bases are TGTGCCAGCGCCCACAGGAGTCCCACAGATACGCAGTATTTT.

The V gene is TRBV11-1, the J gene TRBJ2-7, with D possibly TRBD1 on 6 matching bases. The germline V gene encodes CDR1 SGHAT and CDR2 FQDESV (reference sequence). Trimming stripped 4 bases from V and 2 bases from J, with 15 bases between. The CDR3 consists of 15 residues. The DNA for the CDR3 is TGTGCCAGCAGCTACGGACAGTCGCCCACCTACGAGCAGTACTTC. Its translation is CASSYGQSPTYEQYF.